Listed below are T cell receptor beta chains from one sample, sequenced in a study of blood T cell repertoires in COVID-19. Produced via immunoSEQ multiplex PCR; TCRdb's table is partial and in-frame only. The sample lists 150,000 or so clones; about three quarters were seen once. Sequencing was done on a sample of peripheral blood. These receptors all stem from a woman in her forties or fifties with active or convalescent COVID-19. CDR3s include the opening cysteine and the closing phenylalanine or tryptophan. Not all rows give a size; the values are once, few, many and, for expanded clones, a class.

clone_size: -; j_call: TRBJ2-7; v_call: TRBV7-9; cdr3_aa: CASSVGGSDSYEQYF
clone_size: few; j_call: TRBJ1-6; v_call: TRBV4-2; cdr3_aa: CASSSRSRPGENSPLHF
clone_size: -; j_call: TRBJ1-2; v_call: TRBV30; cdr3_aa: CAWSRTPVEGGYTF
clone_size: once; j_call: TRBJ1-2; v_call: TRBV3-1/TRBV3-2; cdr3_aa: CASSNRRVTLFF
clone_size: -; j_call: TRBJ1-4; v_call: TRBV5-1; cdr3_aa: CASSLRTAINEKLFF
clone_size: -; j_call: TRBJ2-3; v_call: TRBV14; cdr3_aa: CASSPQGGFSTDTQYF
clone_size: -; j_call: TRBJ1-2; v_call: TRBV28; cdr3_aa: CASSFGGHYGYTF
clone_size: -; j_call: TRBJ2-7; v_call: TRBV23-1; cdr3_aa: CASSQWGGPTFSYEQYF
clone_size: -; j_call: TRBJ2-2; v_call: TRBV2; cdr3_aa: CASSESGGRGLDGELFF
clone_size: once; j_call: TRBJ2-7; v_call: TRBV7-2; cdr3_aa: CASSLGRQLTYEQYF
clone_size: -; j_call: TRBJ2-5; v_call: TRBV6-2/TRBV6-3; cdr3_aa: CASSSTGISQETQYF
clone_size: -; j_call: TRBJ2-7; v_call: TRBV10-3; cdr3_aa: CATSTSEDYEQYF
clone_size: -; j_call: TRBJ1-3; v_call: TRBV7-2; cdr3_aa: CASSPKTGGNTIYF
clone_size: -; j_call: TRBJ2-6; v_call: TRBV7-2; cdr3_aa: CASSRSRGTGANVLTF